Presented here are 22 T cell receptor beta chains from one specimen sequenced in a study of OX40 agonist ivuxolimab in advanced cancers. Clones were sequenced by immunoSEQ multiplex PCR, and TCRdb holds only the in-frame ones, with some missing. There are tens of thousands of clones in the sample; approximately 84% occur only once, and about 7% lies in the top ten. Material: CD4+ or CD8+ T cells sorted from blood, obtained in a trial of the OX40 agonist ivuxolimab. Receptors originate from an adult with an advanced solid tumor such as melanoma, head and neck, liver or kidney cancer.

The rearrangement uses TRBV7-6 and TRBJ2-1; D is ambiguous. V lost 5 bases and J lost 7, with 9 bases in between. Germline-derived CDR1 and CDR2 are SGHVS and FNYEAQ. The CDR3 is 12 residues long. CDR3 nucleotides: TGTGCCAGCAGCCGAGGAAGGAATGAGCAGTTCTTC. Encoded protein: CASSRGRNEQFF.

The chain is built from TRBV19 and TRBJ1-2, with D perhaps TRBD1 (6 bases). The V end lost 5 bases, the J end lost 7 bases, and 17 bases lay between the germline ends. From germline, CDR1 is LNHDA and CDR2 SQIVND (reference sequence). The CDR3 extends over 14 amino acids. Written as DNA, the CDR3 is TGTGCCAGTAGTCTATTACAGGGAACCGGTGGCTACACCTTC. Translating it yields CASSLLQGTGGYTF.

The chain has TRBV29-1 and TRBJ2-1; TRBD1 might be the D (6 bases). The CDR3 sequence is 14 residues long. From germline, CDR1 is SQVTM and CDR2 ANQGSEA. Trimming took off 4 bases at V and 2 bases at J, with 12 bases between the two ends. The CDR3 is CSVVRGLAYNEQFF. The CDR3 DNA reads as TGCAGCGTTGTAAGGGGGTTAGCCTACAATGAGCAGTTCTTC.

The V gene is TRBV28, the J gene TRBJ1-1; a possible D gene is TRBD1 (5 bases). Trimming removed 7 bases from V and 0 bases from J, with 12 bases in between. The germline V gene encodes CDR1 MDHEN and CDR2 SYDVKM. There are 14 residues in the CDR3. The CDR3 sequence: CASTEGTLNTEAFF. DNA for the CDR3: TGTGCCAGCACCGAGGGGACGTTGAACACTGAAGCTTTCTTT. Supplemented by reference TRBV28 and TRBJ1-1, the full variable domain reads DVKVTQSSRYLVKRTGEKVFLECVQDMDHENMFWYRQDPGLGLRLIYFSYDVKMKEKGDIPEGYSVSREKKERFSLILESASTNQTSMYLCASTEGTLNTEAFFGQGTRLTVV.

The count of this clone is one. This chain links TRBV6-1 with TRBJ1-4, with D maybe TRBD1 (6 bases). The CDR3 consists of 14 residues. Deletions cut 6 bases from V and 7 bases from J, with 15 bases between. CDR1 and CDR2 from the germline V gene are MNHNS and SASEGT. CDR3: CASRRQVDGEKLFF. The CDR3, as DNA: TGTGCCAGCAGGAGACAGGTAGATGGTGAAAAACTGTTTTTT.

The CDR3 protein is CASSSTSGGLTGELFF. Here the CDR3 DNA reads TGTGCCAGCAGCTCAACTAGCGGGGGGCTGACCGGGGAGCTGTTTTTT. This chain uses TRBV7-3 with TRBJ2-2; 12 bases line up with TRBD2. This CDR3 spans 16 amino acids. Germline CDR1 is SGHTA and CDR2 is FQGTGA. V lost 4 bases and J lost 5; bases outside the gene matches: 5.

The J gene is TRBJ2-7, the V gene TRBV6-5; TRBD1 matches 7 bases. Germline CDR1 and CDR2: MNHEY and SVGAGI. V lost 4 bases, J lost 3 bases, and 6 bases stayed unmatched. This CDR3 has 14 amino acids. For the CDR3, the DNA is TGTGCCAGCAGTTTATCGTGGGACAGCTACGAGCAGTACTTC. Encoded protein: CASSLSWDSYEQYF.

The chain employs TRBV5-1 and TRBJ1-2; a possible D gene is TRBD1 (6 bases). V lost 4 bases and J lost 8, with 21 bases in between. This CDR3 comprises 15 residues. Germline V gives CDR1 SGHRS, CDR2 YFSETQ. Written as DNA, the CDR3 is TGCGCCAGCAGCCCACAGGGTGCTCCTCCTGAGGGCTACACCTTC. Protein sequence: CASSPQGAPPEGYTF.

This chain connects TRBV29-1 to TRBJ2-5; D call uncertain. The V end lost 4 bases, the J end lost 1 base, and 7 bases lay between the germline ends. From germline, CDR1 is SQVTM and CDR2 ANQGSEA. CDR3 size: 12 residues. The CDR3 DNA reads TGCAGCGTTGGACGGTTCCAAGAGACCCAGTACTTC. It codes for CSVGRFQETQYF.

The chain employs TRBV6-5 and TRBJ1-5, with 7 bases matching TRBD1. Germline V CDR1 and CDR2: MNHEY, SVGAGI. This CDR3 region has 13 residues. V was pared by 6 bases and J by 4 bases, with 3 bases of the junction left unmatched. The CDR3 DNA sequence: TGTGCCAGCAGCCGGGACAGAAATCAGCCCCAGCATTTT. Translation: CASSRDRNQPQHF.

This clone was counted only a few times. The rearrangement uses TRBV7-9 and TRBJ2-3, with 8 bases fitting TRBD1. The CDR3 loop spans 15 amino acids. From germline, CDR1 is SEHNR and CDR2 FQNEAQ (reference sequence). After removal of 5 bases from V and 6 bases from J, the junction contained 10 bases not matched to a gene. Here the CDR3 reads CASSPRTGSFDTQYF. CDR3 DNA: TGTGCCAGCAGCCCTCGGACAGGGAGTTTCGATACGCAGTATTTT.

V and J are TRBV2 and TRBJ1-1; TRBD1 matches 10 bases. This CDR3 has 16 amino acids. Germline CDR1 reads SNHLY; CDR2 reads FYNNEI. Germline trimming cut 5 bases from V and 6 bases from J; bases unmatched to any gene: 12. The CDR3 nucleotides are TGTGCCAGCAGTCGGACAGGGGGTCTCTTGTCGGCTGAAGCTTTCTTT. Protein product: CASSRTGGLLSAEAFF.

This clone has more than one count but fewer than ten. V gene TRBV4-3 combines with J gene TRBJ1-4; possible D gene TRBD1, 6 bases. The V gene lost 2 bases and the J gene lost 5 bases, with 15 bases spanning the gap. Germline V gene data show CDR1 as LGHNA and CDR2 as YSLEER. The CDR3 is 16 residues long. CDR3 nucleotide sequence: TGCGCCAGCAGCCAAAACCTAAGACAGGAGAATGAAAAACTGTTTTTT. This translates into CASSQNLRQENEKLFF.

The genes are TRBV5-6 and TRBJ2-7, with unresolved D. This CDR3 region has 11 residues. Trimming cost V 4 bases and J 5 bases, with 7 bases left between them. Germline loops: CDR1 SGHDT, CDR2 YYEEEE. The CDR3 sequence: CASSAANEQYF. DNA of the CDR3: TGTGCCAGCAGCGCCGCGAACGAGCAGTACTTC.

This clone was observed a handful of times. The J gene is TRBJ2-4, the V gene TRBV7-9; D is tentatively TRBD1 or TRBD2 (5 bases each). Germline V gives CDR1 SEHNR, CDR2 FQNEAQ (reference sequence). CDR3 length equals 14 residues. Trimming removed 5 bases from V and 1 base from J, with 9 bases in between. The CDR3 is CASSRDRAKNIQYF. For the CDR3, the DNA is TGTGCCAGCAGCCGGGACCGCGCCAAAAACATTCAGTACTTC.

V is TRBV2 and J is TRBJ2-5, with D perhaps matching TRBD2 (5 bases). Trimming took off 7 bases at V and 3 bases at J, with 9 bases between the two ends. The CDR3 runs to 12 residues. The V gene's germline CDR1 is SNHLY and CDR2 FYNNEI. The CDR3 DNA reads as TGTGCCAGCAAGGGAGAGGAAGAGACCCAGTACTTC. The encoded protein is CASKGEEETQYF.

This clone has only a few counts. V and J are TRBV4-1 and TRBJ1-5; D remains unclear. The CDR3 contains 13 residues. Germline assignment: CDR1 MGHRA and CDR2 YSYEKL. V dropped 3 bases and J dropped 3 bases, with 6 bases sitting between them. The CDR3 region has the DNA TGCGCCAGCAGCCAGAAAATCAATCAGCCCCAGCATTTT. Protein: CASSQKINQPQHF.

Here the CDR3 reads CASSFLREGGETQYF. The CDR3 DNA is TGTGCCAGCAGTTTCCTCAGGGAAGGGGGGGAGACCCAGTACTTC. The chain employs TRBV27 and TRBJ2-5; the D gene could be TRBD1 or TRBD2 (6 bases each). V was cut by 3 bases and J by 5 bases, with 16 bases left in between. The CDR3 covers 15 residues. Germline-derived CDR1 and CDR2 are MNHEY and SMNVEV (reference sequence).

This rearrangement joins TRBV7-8 to TRBJ1-1; the D gene is possibly TRBD1 (5 bases). Germline V gives CDR1 SGHVS, CDR2 FQNEAQ. Trimming took off 5 bases at V and 6 bases at J, with 16 bases between the two ends. There are 14 residues in the CDR3. CDR3: CASSPGGLDPEAFF. Written as DNA, the CDR3 is TGTGCCAGCAGCCCGGGGGGTTTGGACCCTGAAGCTTTCTTT.

This rearrangement joins TRBV5-1 to TRBJ2-1; D is uncertain. The CDR3 loop spans 14 amino acids. V dropped 0 bases and J dropped 5 bases, with 9 bases sitting between them. Germline CDR1 is SGHRS and CDR2 is YFSETQ. This chain's CDR3 is CASSLVRSNNEQFF. In nucleotides, the CDR3 is TGCGCCAGCAGCTTGGTACGCAGCAACAATGAGCAGTTCTTC.

This sequence joins TRBV27 and TRBJ1-2, with a weak D call TRBD1 (5 bases). The germline gives CDR1 MNHEY, CDR2 SMNVEV (reference sequence). The CDR3 is made up of 13 amino acids. V was pared by 5 bases and J by 4 bases, with 11 bases between. The CDR3 protein is CASSPRQFYGYTF. CDR3 in DNA: TGTGCCAGCAGTCCTAGACAGTTCTATGGCTACACCTTC.

The V call is TRBV6-5, the J call TRBJ2-7, with D possibly being TRBD2 (7 bases). CDR3 size: 15 residues. Germline assignment: CDR1 MNHEY and CDR2 SVGAGI. V was trimmed by 0 bases and J by 1 base, leaving 10 bases between them. DNA for the CDR3: TGTGCCAGCAGTTACTCCGCGGGGGCGTCCTACGAGCAGTACTTC. Its protein is CASSYSAGASYEQYF.